This TCR beta chain was profiled in a study of blood T cell repertoires in COVID-19. Background on the study: PBMCs, B-cell-depleted T cells, or T cells provided the cDNA or gDNA that made up the material.

This CDR3 is built from 16 residues. Per the germline V gene, CDR1 is SEHNR and CDR2 is FQNEAQ (reference sequence). Unmatched junction bases numbered 6, after V lost 4 bases and J lost 0 bases. As processed by the authors: By means of reference gene primer amplification, nucleated cell counts were estimated. Sequencing used immunoSEQ multiplex PCR; TCRdb keeps in-frame clones, though not all of them. The V and J calls and clone size are taken from that table; D and trimming were inferred from the DNA. Of 200,000 to 250,000 clones listed, roughly 90% are singletons. The chain recombines TRBV7-9 with TRBJ2-1, with 7 bases fitting TRBD2. Sequencing was done on a sample of peripheral blood. The sequence derives from a woman aged 45 to 65 with acute or convalescent COVID-19. Here the CDR3 reads CASSYSAGSSYNEQFF. The CDR3 coding sequence is TGTGCCAGCAGCTACTCAGCGGGATCCTCCTACAATGAGCAGTTCTTC.